This T cell receptor (beta chain) was captured in a study of blood T cell repertoires in COVID-19. Authors' methods: Estimation of nucleated cell counts relied on the amplification of reference gene primers. Produced via immunoSEQ multiplex PCR; TCRdb's table is partial and in-frame only. V and J calls and clone size follow that table, whereas D and trimming were derived from the DNA. The repertoire consists of around 7,500 clones, with around 67% occurring once and the leading ten covering roughly 16%. Germline V gene data show CDR1 as SGDLS and CDR2 as YYNGEE. V was trimmed by 4 bases and J by 4 bases, leaving 11 bases between them. The CDR3 spans 13 residues.

The TCR comes from a human donor in a cohort sampled during active COVID-19. The rearrangement links TRBV9 to TRBJ1-1; D perhaps matches TRBD1 (5 bases). Specimen: peripheral blood. The CDR3 reads CASSTGSSTEAFF. CDR3 sequence (DNA): TGTGCCAGCAGCACAGGATCATCCACTGAAGCTTTCTTT.